The 20 T cell receptor beta chains below come from one sample, sequenced in a study of shared clonotypes between healthy human individuals. Repertoires were generated with immunoSEQ multiplex PCR, while TCRdb's copy carries only in-frame clones and drops some. Seen here are some 2 million clones, about 95% observed once, and the top ten hold 1.2%. CD45RO-negative cells were positively selected for CCR7, leaving out terminally differentiated effector memory CD45RA+ cells. The sequenced sample was naive CD8+ T cells sorted from blood. Source of these receptors: a young man in good health.

This chain links TRBV19 with TRBJ2-2; the D gene is possibly TRBD2 (5 bases). Germline assignment: CDR1 LNHDA and CDR2 SQIVND (reference sequence). The germline V and J ends were trimmed by 5 bases and 6 bases, with 16 bases remaining between them. CDR3 size: 15 residues. The CDR3 DNA reads TGTGCCAGTAGTGAGGGCAGTGGATATCCCGGGGAGCTGTTTTTT. Its translation is CASSEGSGYPGELFF. Combining the CDR3 with reference TRBV19 and TRBJ2-2 gives the whole variable domain DGGITQSPKYLFRKEGQNVTLSCEQNLNHDAMYWYRQDPGQGLRLIYYSQIVNDFQKGDIAEGYSVSREKKESFPLTVTSAQKNPTAFYLCASSEGSGYPGELFFGEGSRLTVL.

The chain employs TRBV27 and TRBJ2-2; D gene ambiguous. V lost 3 bases and J 2 bases, leaving 10 bases between the germline ends. This CDR3 contains 15 residues. Germline V CDR1 and CDR2: MNHEY, SMNVEV (reference sequence). CDR3 in amino acids: CASSFFSVNTGELFF. The CDR3 DNA reads TGTGCCAGCAGTTTTTTCAGCGTTAACACCGGGGAGCTGTTTTTT.

The chain joins TRBV6-5 to TRBJ2-7; D is perhaps TRBD2 (5 bases). The CDR3 runs 16 residues. Deletions cut 2 bases from V and 3 bases from J, with 17 bases between. CDR1 and CDR2 (germline): MNHEY, SVGAGI. CDR3 nucleotide sequence: TGTGCCAGCAGTTACGACCAGAGGGAACTTGGCTACGAGCAGTACTTC. It encodes CASSYDQRELGYEQYF.

As regards this clone: In the same sample, other DNA sequences code for this CDR3. The CDR3 protein is CASSLADNYGYTF. CDR3 nucleotides: TGTGCCAGCAGTTTAGCGGATAACTATGGCTACACCTTC. This chain connects TRBV27 to TRBJ1-2; D remains ambiguous. V gave up 2 bases and J gave up 1 base, with 5 bases separating them. In germline, CDR1 is MNHEY, CDR2 SMNVEV (reference sequence). The CDR3 sequence is 13 residues long.

V is TRBV7-8 and J is TRBJ2-7; D is undetermined. The CDR3 runs to 13 residues. V was clipped by 1 base and J by 7 bases, with 11 bases between them. Germline assignment: CDR1 SGHVS and CDR2 FQNEAQ. The CDR3 nucleotides read TGTGCCAGCAGCTTAGTGGGTGTTGATGAGCAGTACTTC. Its protein product is CASSLVGVDEQYF.

The chain combines TRBV11-2 with TRBJ2-5; D gene ambiguous. Germline-derived CDR1 and CDR2 are SGHAT and FQNNGV. Trimming took off 5 bases at V and 5 bases at J, with 9 bases between the two ends. The CDR3 spans 12 residues. As DNA, the CDR3 is TGTGCCAGCAGCAGGATGGAGGAGACCCAGTACTTC. Its protein product is CASSRMEETQYF.

The chain employs TRBV6-1 and TRBJ2-1; D is perhaps TRBD1 (6 bases). Trimming shortened V by 2 bases and J by 5 bases, and 16 bases separated the two germline ends. The length of the CDR3 is 16 residues. The V gene's germline CDR1 is MNHNS and CDR2 SASEGT. CDR3 loop: CASSESQGVHHNEQFF. CDR3 in DNA: TGTGCCAGCAGTGAATCACAGGGTGTTCATCACAATGAGCAGTTCTTC.

The chain couples TRBV2 to TRBJ1-4, with a weak D call TRBD1 (6 bases). Germline V gene sequence: CDR1 SNHLY, CDR2 FYNNEI. V was cut by 4 bases and J by 2 bases, with 11 bases left in between. The CDR3 is 15 amino acids. In DNA form, the CDR3 reads TGTGCCAGCAGTGGCAACAGGGTCACTAATGAAAAACTGTTTTTT. It specifies CASSGNRVTNEKLFF.

This chain links TRBV6-6 with TRBJ2-2; no clear D gene. Trimming shortened V by 2 bases and J by 3 bases, and 7 bases separated the two germline ends. Germline V gene lookup returns CDR1 MNHNY and CDR2 SVGAGI (reference sequence). CDR3 length equals 14 residues. The CDR3 bases are TGTGCCAGCAGTTACCAGGAATACACCGGGGAGCTGTTTTTT. This codes for CASSYQEYTGELFF.

This clone was counted a single time. The rearrangement links TRBV7-6 to TRBJ1-2; no reliable D call. There are 13 residues in the CDR3. Per germline, CDR1 SGHVS and CDR2 FNYEAQ. Trimming removed 1 base at V and 8 bases at J, with 11 bases between. CDR3 amino acids: CASSLDIGGGYTF. In DNA form, the CDR3 reads TGTGCCAGCAGCTTAGATATTGGAGGAGGCTACACCTTC.

The sample holds one count of this clone. The rearrangement joins TRBV10-3 to TRBJ2-5, with D perhaps matching TRBD1 (6 bases). The CDR3 spans 14 residues. Germline V lookup: CDR1 ENHRY, CDR2 SYGVKD. V lost 6 bases and J 2 bases, leaving 13 bases between the germline ends. The CDR3 nucleotides are TGTGCCATCAGACCACCGGGACAACAAGAGACCCAGTACTTC. It codes for CAIRPPGQQETQYF.

This chain uses TRBV7-9 with TRBJ2-3; perhaps D is TRBD1 or TRBD2 (5 bases each). The V gene lost 2 bases and the J gene lost 1 base, with 10 bases spanning the gap. The CDR3 has 15 amino acids. Looked up from germline, CDR1 is SEHNR and CDR2 is FQNEAQ (reference sequence). Here the CDR3 DNA reads TGTGCCAGCAGCTTACCAGGGACCGGCACAGATACGCAGTATTTT. This encodes CASSLPGTGTDTQYF. Full variable domain (missing parts from reference TRBV7-9 and TRBJ2-3): DTGVSQNPRHKITKRGQNVTFRCDPISEHNRLYWYRQTLGQGPEFLTYFQNEAQLEKSRLLSDRFSAERPKGSFSTLEIQRTEQGDSAMYLCASSLPGTGTDTQYFGPGTRLTVL.

This chain links TRBV28 with TRBJ1-5; D call uncertain. The germline V and J ends were trimmed by 3 bases and 3 bases, with 9 bases remaining between them. Germline CDR1 and CDR2: MDHEN and SYDVKM. The CDR3 runs 14 residues. The CDR3 is CASSLATPNQPQHF. In DNA form, the CDR3 reads TGTGCCAGCAGTTTGGCGACCCCCAATCAGCCCCAGCATTTT.

This sequence joins TRBV2 and TRBJ1-3; 7 bases line up with TRBD1. The CDR3 spans 13 residues. Germline V gene sequence: CDR1 SNHLY, CDR2 FYNNEI. After removal of 7 bases from V and 3 bases from J, the junction contained 3 bases not matched to a gene. The CDR3 DNA sequence: TGTGCCAGCATCCGGGACAGTGGAAACACCATATATTTT. It codes for CASIRDSGNTIYF.

This sequence joins TRBV4-1 and TRBJ2-2; tentative D call: TRBD1 (6 bases). Germline-derived CDR1 and CDR2 are MGHRA and YSYEKL. The V gene lost 0 bases and the J gene lost 6 bases, with 14 bases spanning the gap. The CDR3 sequence is 16 residues long. CDR3 nucleotide sequence: TGCGCCAGCAGCCAAGATCCAGGGGCCAGCCCCGGGGAGCTGTTTTTT. It yields the protein CASSQDPGASPGELFF.

V usage is TRBV6-1 and J usage is TRBJ1-5, with a weak D call TRBD1 (5 bases). The CDR3 extends over 13 amino acids. From germline, CDR1 is MNHNS and CDR2 SASEGT. V lost 2 bases, J lost 12 bases, and 14 bases lay in between. Here the CDR3 DNA reads TGTGCCAGCAGTGAATGGGACCCGCACCACCAGCATTTT. Translated: CASSEWDPHHQHF.

The chain joins TRBV4-3 to TRBJ2-2; 9 bases map to TRBD2. Germline assignment: CDR1 LGHNA and CDR2 YSLEER. CDR3 size: 18 residues. The V segment lost 1 base and the J segment 2 bases; nucleotides outside the gene matches: 8. The CDR3 coding sequence is TGCGCCAGCAGCCAAGTAGGGCGGGAGGGGGTCAACACCGGGGAGCTGTTTTTT. Translation: CASSQVGREGVNTGELFF.

This rearrangement joins TRBV25-1 to TRBJ1-5; maybe TRBD1 (5 bases). This CDR3 spans 15 amino acids. Germline V lookup: CDR1 MGHDK, CDR2 SYGVNS. Between the trimmed V and J ends, which lost 1 base and 6 bases, there was a span of 13 bases. CDR3 nucleotide sequence: TGTGCCAGCAGTGAATTAGAATGGGGGGGTCAGCCCCAGCATTTT. It is translated as CASSELEWGGQPQHF.

This chain links TRBV5-4 with TRBJ1-1; the D gene is possibly TRBD1 (6 bases). The V end lost 0 bases, the J end lost 2 bases, and 17 bases lay between the germline ends. The germline gives CDR1 SGHNT, CDR2 YYREEE (reference sequence). This CDR3 contains 17 residues. CDR3 sequence reads: CASSLGRRGQQNTEAFF. The CDR3 DNA follows: TGTGCCAGCAGCTTGGGCCGCCGAGGACAGCAAAACACTGAAGCTTTCTTT.

The chain uses TRBV4-1 and TRBJ2-1, with unresolved D. The CDR3 loop spans 12 amino acids. Trimming shortened V by 0 bases and J by 9 bases, and 6 bases separated the two germline ends. Germline V gives CDR1 MGHRA, CDR2 YSYEKL. CDR3 sequence: CASSQERSEQFF. The CDR3 DNA reads as TGCGCCAGCAGCCAAGAACGTAGTGAGCAGTTCTTC.